The clone carrying this T cell receptor (beta chain) was found a few times. What it recognizes is unknown. This sample is part of a study of T cells after yellow fever vaccination. TCR cDNA, made by 5'RACE template switching, carried an added universal primer site and UMIs. MiXCR, applied by TCRdb to the 5' RACE reads, yields one record per CDR3 protein. The table lists some 600,000 distinct CDR3 sequences, 12% of them singletons. Findings of the study overall: Post-booster reappearance was seen for most primary-vaccination clones (96% CD4, about 90% CD8). Abundant contaminating clonotypes from the bulk population could appear in FACS-sorted repertoires.

Specimen: PBMCs, collected on the day of the yellow fever booster vaccination. The TCR sequence derives from a man aged 25 to 45 who received the YFV17D yellow fever vaccine.

This CDR3 is CSATSGTNTGELFF. Here the CDR3 DNA reads TGCAGTGCCACGAGCGGGACCAACACCGGGGAGCTGTTTTTT. The gene calls are TRBV20-1 and TRBJ2-2; 7 nucleotides agree with TRBD2. CDR1 and CDR2 from the germline V gene are DFQATT and SNEGSKA (reference sequence). V was pared by 6 bases and J by 2 bases, with 6 bases of the junction left unmatched. The CDR3 contains 14 residues.